One and the same sample provided the 7 T cell receptor beta chains below, sequenced in a study of beta chain features in type 1 diabetes. Findings and limits, study-wide: Among patients with Type 1 diabetes, TCRB CDR3s were moderately but significantly shorter in every one of the four CD4+ subsets.

No antigen has been assigned to these receptors. The whole isolated RNA underwent reverse transcription, so sequencing captured expressed TCRB transcripts. Sequencing used immunoSEQ multiplex PCR; TCRdb keeps in-frame clones, though not all of them. This sample has 150,000 to 190,000 clones, with about a tenth found just once. Sequencing was done on a sample of central memory CD4+ T cells from blood. All receptors come from a man aged 25-45 years with type 1 diabetes.

The sample holds a few counts of this clone. The gene calls are TRBV5-1 and TRBJ1-2, with unresolved D. CDR3 length equals 13 residues. Germline-derived CDR1 and CDR2 are SGHRS and YFSETQ. The V and J ends lost 4 bases and 5 bases respectively, with 12 bases between them. The CDR3 protein is CASSPYTDYGYTF. The CDR3 bases are TGCGCCAGCAGCCCTTACACCGATTATGGCTACACCTTC.

This clone was counted a few times. The V gene is TRBV11-1, the J gene TRBJ2-7; D is undetermined. Germline values: CDR1 SGHAT, CDR2 FQDESV (reference sequence). The ends were cut back, 1 base at V and 7 bases at J, with 5 bases in the middle. This CDR3 is 11 amino acids long. CDR3 DNA sequence: TGTGCCAGCAGCTTAGGAGAAGAGCAGTACTTC. Amino acid sequence: CASSLGEEQYF.

The rearrangement uses TRBV5-4 and TRBJ2-4; a weak D match, TRBD2 (7 bases). With 5 bases removed from V and 1 base from J, the gap between germline ends came to 13 bases. The CDR3 spans 15 residues. Looked up from germline, CDR1 is SGHNT and CDR2 is YYREEE (reference sequence). CDR3 in DNA: TGTGCCAGCAGGGAGGGGGGGGCCGCCAAAAACATTCAGTACTTC. Translation: CASREGGAAKNIQYF.

The V gene is TRBV2, the J gene TRBJ2-2; 9 bases agree with TRBD1. Per germline, CDR1 SNHLY and CDR2 FYNNEI. The CDR3 has 14 residues. The ends lost 9 bases at V and 1 base at J; junction bases unmatched: 3. CDR3 nucleotide sequence: TGTGCCAGTTCGGGACAGGGGAACACCGGGGAGCTGTTTTTT. This gives the protein CASSGQGNTGELFF.

This chain uses TRBV27 with TRBJ2-5; unclear D gene. Trimming cost V 0 bases and J 5 bases, with 7 bases left between them. CDR1 is MNHEY and CDR2 is SMNVEV in the germline V gene (reference sequence). This CDR3 region has 13 residues. The CDR3 protein is CASSLSPEETQYF. CDR3 nucleotide sequence: TGTGCCAGCAGTTTATCTCCCGAGGAGACCCAGTACTTC.

The rearrangement links TRBV18 to TRBJ2-7, with 10 bases fitting TRBD1. CDR3 length: 16 residues. The junction had 11 bases not matched to a gene; V was cut back by 6 bases and J by 3 bases. Per germline, CDR1 KGHSH and CDR2 LQKENI. The CDR3 sequence: CASSPYGGTGVYEQYF. CDR3 nucleotide sequence: TGTGCCAGCTCCCCCTATGGGGGGACAGGGGTCTACGAGCAGTACTTC.

This clone was seen more than once but under ten times. V gene TRBV9 combines with J gene TRBJ2-1; the D gene is possibly TRBD2 (6 bases). The CDR3 is made up of 14 amino acids. CDR1 and CDR2 from the germline V gene are SGDLS and YYNGEE. V lost 5 bases and J 5 bases, leaving 14 bases between the germline ends. CDR3 nucleotide sequence: TGTGCCAGCAGGCGGGACTCGGGGGACAATGAGCAGTTCTTC. Translated, it gives CASRRDSGDNEQFF.